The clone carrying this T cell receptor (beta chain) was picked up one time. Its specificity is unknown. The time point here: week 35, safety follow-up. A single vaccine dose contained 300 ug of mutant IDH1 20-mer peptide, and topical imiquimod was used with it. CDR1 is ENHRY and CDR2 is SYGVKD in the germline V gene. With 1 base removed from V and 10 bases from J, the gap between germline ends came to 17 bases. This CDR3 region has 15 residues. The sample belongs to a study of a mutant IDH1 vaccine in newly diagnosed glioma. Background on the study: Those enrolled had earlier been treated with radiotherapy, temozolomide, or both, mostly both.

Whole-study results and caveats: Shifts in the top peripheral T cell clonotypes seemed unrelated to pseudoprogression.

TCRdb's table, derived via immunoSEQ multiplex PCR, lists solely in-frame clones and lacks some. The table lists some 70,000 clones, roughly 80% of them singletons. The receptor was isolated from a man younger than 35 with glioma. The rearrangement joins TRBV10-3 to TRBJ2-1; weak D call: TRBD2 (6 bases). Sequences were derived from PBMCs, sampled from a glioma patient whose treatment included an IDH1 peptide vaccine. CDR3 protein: CAISELDPKRGEQFF. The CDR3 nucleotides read TGTGCCATCAGTGAGTTAGACCCTAAACGGGGGGAGCAGTTCTTC.